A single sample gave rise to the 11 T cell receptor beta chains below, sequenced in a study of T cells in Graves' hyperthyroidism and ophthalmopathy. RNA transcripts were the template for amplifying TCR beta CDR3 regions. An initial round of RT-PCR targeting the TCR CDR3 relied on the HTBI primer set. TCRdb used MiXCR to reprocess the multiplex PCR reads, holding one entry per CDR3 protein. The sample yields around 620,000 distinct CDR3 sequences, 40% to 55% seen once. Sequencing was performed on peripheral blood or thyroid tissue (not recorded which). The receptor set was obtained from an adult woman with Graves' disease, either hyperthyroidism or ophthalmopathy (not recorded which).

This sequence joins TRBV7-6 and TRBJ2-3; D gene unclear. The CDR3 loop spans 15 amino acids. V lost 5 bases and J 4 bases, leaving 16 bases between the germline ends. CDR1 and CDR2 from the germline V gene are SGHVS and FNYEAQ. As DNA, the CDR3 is TGTGCCAGCAGCCCAACTGACCCGAGACCAGATACGCAGTATTTT. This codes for CASSPTDPRPDTQYF.

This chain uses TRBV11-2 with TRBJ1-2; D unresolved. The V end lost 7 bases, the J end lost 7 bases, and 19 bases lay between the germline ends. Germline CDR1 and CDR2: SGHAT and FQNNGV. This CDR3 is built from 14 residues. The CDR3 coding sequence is TGTGCCAGCACGATTAGGGTGGCCTGGGGTGGCTACACCTTC. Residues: CASTIRVAWGGYTF.

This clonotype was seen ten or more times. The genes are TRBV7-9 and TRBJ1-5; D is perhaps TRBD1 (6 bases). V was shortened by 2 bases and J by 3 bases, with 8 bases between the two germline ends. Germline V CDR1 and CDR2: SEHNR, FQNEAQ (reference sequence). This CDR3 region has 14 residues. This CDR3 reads CASSLQGHNQPQHF. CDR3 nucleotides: TGTGCCAGCAGCTTACAGGGACACAATCAGCCCCAGCATTTT.

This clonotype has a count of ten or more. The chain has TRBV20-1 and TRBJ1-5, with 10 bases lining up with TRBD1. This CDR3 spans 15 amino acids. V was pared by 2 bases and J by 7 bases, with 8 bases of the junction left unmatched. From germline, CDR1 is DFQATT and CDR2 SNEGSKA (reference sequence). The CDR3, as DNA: TGCAGTGCTAGACCTGGGACAGGGGTTGACCAGCCCCAGCATTTT. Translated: CSARPGTGVDQPQHF.

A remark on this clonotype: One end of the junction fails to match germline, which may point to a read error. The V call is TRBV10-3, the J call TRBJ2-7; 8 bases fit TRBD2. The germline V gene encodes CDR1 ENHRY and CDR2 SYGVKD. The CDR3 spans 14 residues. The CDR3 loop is CATQVAGTFYEQHF. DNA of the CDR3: TGTGCCACCCAAGTAGCGGGAACTTTCTACGAGCAGCACTTC.

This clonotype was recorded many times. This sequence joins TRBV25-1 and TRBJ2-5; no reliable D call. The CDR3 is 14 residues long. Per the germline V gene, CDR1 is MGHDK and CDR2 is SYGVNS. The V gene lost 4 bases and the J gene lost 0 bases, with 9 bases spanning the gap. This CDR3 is CASSVGWNQETQYF. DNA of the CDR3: TGTGCCAGCAGTGTGGGATGGAACCAAGAGACCCAGTACTTC.

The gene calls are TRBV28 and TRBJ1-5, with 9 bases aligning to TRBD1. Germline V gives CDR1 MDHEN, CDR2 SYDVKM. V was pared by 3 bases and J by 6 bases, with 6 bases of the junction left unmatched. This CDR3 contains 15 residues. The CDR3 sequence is CASSLRQGVGQPQHF. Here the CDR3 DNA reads TGTGCCAGCAGTTTGAGACAGGGGGTAGGTCAGCCCCAGCATTTT. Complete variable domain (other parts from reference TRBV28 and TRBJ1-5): DVKVTQSSRYLVKRTGEKVFLECVQDMDHENMFWYRQDPGLGLRLIYFSYDVKMKEKGDIPEGYSVSREKKERFSLILESASTNQTSMYLCASSLRQGVGQPQHFGDGTRLSIL.

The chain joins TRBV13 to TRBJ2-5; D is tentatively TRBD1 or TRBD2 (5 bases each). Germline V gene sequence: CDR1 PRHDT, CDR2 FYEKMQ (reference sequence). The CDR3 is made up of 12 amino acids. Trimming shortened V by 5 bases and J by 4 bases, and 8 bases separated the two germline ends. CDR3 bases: TGTGCCAGCAGCGTCGGGACAGAGACCCAGTACTTC. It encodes CASSVGTETQYF.

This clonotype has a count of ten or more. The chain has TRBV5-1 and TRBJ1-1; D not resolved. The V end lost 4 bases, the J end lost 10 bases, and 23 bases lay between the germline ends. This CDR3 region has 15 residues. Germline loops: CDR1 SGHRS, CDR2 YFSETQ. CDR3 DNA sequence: TGCGCCAGCAGCCCAGGACCGAGGAAGGAGCTTGCAGCTTTCTTT. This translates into CASSPGPRKELAAFF.

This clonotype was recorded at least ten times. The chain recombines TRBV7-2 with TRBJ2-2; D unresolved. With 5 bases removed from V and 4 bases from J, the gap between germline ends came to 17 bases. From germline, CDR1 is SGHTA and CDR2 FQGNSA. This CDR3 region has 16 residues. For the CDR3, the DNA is TGTGCCAGCAGCCGGAAGGCCCGGAGAACCACCGGGGAGCTGTTTTTT. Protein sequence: CASSRKARRTTGELFF.

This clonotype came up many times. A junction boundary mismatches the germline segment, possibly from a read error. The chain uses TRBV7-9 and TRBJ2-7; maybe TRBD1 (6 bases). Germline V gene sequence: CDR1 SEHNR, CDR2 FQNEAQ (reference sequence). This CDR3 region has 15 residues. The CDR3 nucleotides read TGTGCCAGCAACTTACCCCTGGACAGTGCCTACGAGCAGTACTTC. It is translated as CASNLPLDSAYEQYF. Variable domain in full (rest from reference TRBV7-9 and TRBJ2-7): DTGVSQNPRHKITKRGQNVTFRCDPISEHNRLYWYRQTLGQGPEFLTYFQNEAQLEKSRLLSDRFSAERPKGSFSTLEIQRTEQGDSAMYLCASNLPLDSAYEQYFGPGTRLTVT.